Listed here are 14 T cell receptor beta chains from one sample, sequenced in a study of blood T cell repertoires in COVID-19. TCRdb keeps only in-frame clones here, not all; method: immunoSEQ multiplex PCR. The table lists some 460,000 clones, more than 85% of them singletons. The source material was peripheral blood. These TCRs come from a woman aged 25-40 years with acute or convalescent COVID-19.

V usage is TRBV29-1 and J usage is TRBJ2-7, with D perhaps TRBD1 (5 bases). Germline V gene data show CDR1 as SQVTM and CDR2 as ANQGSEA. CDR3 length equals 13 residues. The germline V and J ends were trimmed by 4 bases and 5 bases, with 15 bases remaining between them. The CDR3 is CSVVGRAVNEQYF. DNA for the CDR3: TGCAGCGTTGTAGGCAGGGCTGTAAACGAGCAGTACTTC.

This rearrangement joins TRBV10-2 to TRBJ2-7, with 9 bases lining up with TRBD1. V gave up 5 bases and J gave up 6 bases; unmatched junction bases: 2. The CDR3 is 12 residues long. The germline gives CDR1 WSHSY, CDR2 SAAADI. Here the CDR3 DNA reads TGCGCCAGCAGTCCGGGACAGGGCGAGCAGTACTTC. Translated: CASSPGQGEQYF.

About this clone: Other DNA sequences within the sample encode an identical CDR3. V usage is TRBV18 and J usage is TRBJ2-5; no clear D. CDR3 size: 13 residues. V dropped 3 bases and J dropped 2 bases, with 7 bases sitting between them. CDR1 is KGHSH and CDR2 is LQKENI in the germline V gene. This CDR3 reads CASSPGVQETQYF. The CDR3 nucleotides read TGTGCCAGCTCACCCGGAGTTCAAGAGACCCAGTACTTC. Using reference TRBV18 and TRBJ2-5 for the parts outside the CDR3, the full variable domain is NAGVMQNPRHLVRRRGQEARLRCSPMKGHSHVYWYRQLPEEGLKFMVYLQKENIIDESGMPKERFSAEFPKEGPSILRIQQVVRGDSAAYFCASSPGVQETQYFGPGTRLLVL.

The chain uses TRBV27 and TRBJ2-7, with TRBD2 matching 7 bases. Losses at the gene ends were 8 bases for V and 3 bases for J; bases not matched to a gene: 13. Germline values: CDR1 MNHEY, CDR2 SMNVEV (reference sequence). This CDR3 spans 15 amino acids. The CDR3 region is CASAGGGLGHYEQYF. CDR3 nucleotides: TGTGCCAGCGCCGGTGGAGGACTAGGTCACTACGAGCAGTACTTC.

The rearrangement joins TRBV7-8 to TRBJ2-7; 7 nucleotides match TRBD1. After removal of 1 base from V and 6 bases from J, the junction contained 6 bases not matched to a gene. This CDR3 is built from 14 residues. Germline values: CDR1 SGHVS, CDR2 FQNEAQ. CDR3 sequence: CASSLEAGGFEQYF. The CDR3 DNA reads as TGTGCCAGCAGCTTAGAAGCAGGGGGTTTCGAGCAGTACTTC.

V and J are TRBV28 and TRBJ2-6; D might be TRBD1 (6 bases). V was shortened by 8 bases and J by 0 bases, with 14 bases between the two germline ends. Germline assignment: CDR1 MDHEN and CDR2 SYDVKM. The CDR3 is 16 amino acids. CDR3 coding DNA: TGTGCCAGCTCGAGGGACATTCTCTCTGGGGCCAACGTCCTGACTTTC. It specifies CASSRDILSGANVLTF.

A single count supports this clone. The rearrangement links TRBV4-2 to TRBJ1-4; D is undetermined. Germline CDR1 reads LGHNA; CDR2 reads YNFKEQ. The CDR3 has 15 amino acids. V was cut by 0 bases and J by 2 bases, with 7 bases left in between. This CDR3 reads CASSQDRGTNEKLFF. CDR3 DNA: TGTGCCAGCAGCCAAGATCGCGGGACTAATGAAAAACTGTTTTTT.

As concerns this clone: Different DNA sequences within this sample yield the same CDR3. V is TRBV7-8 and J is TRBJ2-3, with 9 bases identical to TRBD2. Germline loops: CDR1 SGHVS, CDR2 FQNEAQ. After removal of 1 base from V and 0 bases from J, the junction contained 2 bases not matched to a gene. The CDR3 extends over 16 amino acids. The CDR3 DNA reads TGTGCCAGCAGCTTAGTAGCGGGGGCTAGCACAGATACGCAGTATTTT. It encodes CASSLVAGASTDTQYF.

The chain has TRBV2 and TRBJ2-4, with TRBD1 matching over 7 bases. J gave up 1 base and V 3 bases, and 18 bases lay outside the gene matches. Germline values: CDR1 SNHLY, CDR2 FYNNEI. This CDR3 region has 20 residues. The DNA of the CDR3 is TGTGCCAGCAGTGATTTCCTGGGGACAGACTCATTTTTGGCCAAAAACATTCAGTACTTC. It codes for CASSDFLGTDSFLAKNIQYF.

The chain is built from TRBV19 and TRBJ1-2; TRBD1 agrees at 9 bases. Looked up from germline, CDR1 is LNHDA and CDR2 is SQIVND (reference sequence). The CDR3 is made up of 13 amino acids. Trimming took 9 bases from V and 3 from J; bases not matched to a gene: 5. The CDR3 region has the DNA TGTGCCAGCCGGGACAGGGAATACTATGGCTACACCTTC. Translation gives CASRDREYYGYTF. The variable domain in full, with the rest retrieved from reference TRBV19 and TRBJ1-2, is DGGITQSPKYLFRKEGQNVTLSCEQNLNHDAMYWYRQDPGQGLRLIYYSQIVNDFQKGDIAEGYSVSREKKESFPLTVTSAQKNPTAFYLCASRDREYYGYTFGSGTRLTVV.

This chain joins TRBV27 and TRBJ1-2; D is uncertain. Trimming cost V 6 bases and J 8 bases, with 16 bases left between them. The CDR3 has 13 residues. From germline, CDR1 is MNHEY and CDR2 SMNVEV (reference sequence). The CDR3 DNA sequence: TGTGCCAGCAGCCCAATACGGGGAGAAGGCTACACCTTC. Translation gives CASSPIRGEGYTF.

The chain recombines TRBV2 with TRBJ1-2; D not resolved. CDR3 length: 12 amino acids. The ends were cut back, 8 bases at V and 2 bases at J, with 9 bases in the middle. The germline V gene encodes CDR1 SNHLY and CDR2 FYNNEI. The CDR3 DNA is TGTGCCAGCCGGGGAGTCAACTATGGCTACACCTTC. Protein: CASRGVNYGYTF.

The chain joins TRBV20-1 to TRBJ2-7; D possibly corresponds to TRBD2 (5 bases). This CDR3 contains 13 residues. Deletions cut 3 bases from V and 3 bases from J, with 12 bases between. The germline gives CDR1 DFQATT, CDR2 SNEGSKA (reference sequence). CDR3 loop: CSASGAVDYEQYF. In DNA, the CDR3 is TGCAGTGCTAGTGGAGCGGTGGACTACGAGCAGTACTTC.

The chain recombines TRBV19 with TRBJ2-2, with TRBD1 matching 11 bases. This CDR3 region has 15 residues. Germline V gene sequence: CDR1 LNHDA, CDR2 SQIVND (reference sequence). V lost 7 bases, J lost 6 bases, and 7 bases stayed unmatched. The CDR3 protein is CASTPPGQGAGELFF. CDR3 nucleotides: TGTGCCAGTACCCCTCCGGGACAGGGGGCCGGGGAGCTGTTTTTT.